This T cell receptor (beta chain) was sequenced for a study of blood T cell repertoires in COVID-19. On the study more broadly: Donors in the United States, Italy and Spain gave samples during acute or convalescent COVID-19.

Germline-derived CDR1 and CDR2 are SGHNT and YYREEE (reference sequence). V lost 1 base, J lost 5 bases, and 10 bases stayed unmatched. The CDR3 runs 17 residues. In its sample, this clone was seen a few times. TCRdb's table, derived via immunoSEQ multiplex PCR, lists solely in-frame clones and lacks some. The repertoire consists of about 210,000 clones, with 80% to 90% occurring once and the leading ten covering 2.9%. The gene calls are TRBV5-4 and TRBJ2-5, with 11 bases fitting TRBD2. The sequence was collected from a man aged 50-60 years with active or convalescent COVID-19. The sample comprised peripheral blood. The chain's CDR3 is CASSLTTSGTGIETQYF. The CDR3, as DNA: TGTGCCAGCAGCTTGACGACTAGCGGGACAGGAATTGAGACCCAGTACTTC. The full variable domain, completed using reference TRBV5-4 and TRBJ2-5, is ETGVTQSPTHLIKTRGQQVTLRCSSQSGHNTVSWYQQALGQGPQFIFQYYREEENGRGNFPPRFSGLQFPNYSSELNVNALELDDSALYLCASSLTTSGTGIETQYFGPGTRLLVL.